This record covers a single T cell receptor (beta chain). This clonotype came up a few times. Which antigen it targets is not known. Base qualities were left out, and no much larger clone turns up one base away. TCRdb names Illumina NovaSeq 6000 as the instrument used. Using 5'RACE with constant-segment primers, TCRalpha and TCRbeta cDNA libraries were constructed, with sample barcodes and unique molecular identifiers added in the process. RNA was extracted from every sample with Trizol reagent. Libraries were amplified in two PCR steps, with a second sample barcode and Illumina TruSeq adapters added in the second step. The libraries were sequenced on an Illumina NovaSeq using 2 x 150 bp paired-end reads. For the original study's pipeline: Reads were demultiplexed and collapsed into UMI-guided consensus sequences with migec v1.2.7. Using mixcr v2.1.11, UMI consensuses were aligned to TRA and TRB V and J templates and then assembled into clonotypes. Clonotypes were classified as expanded or contracted when called significant by both edgeR and NoisET, with noise models trained on biological replicates. For edgeR calls, a false discovery rate-adjusted p below 0.01 and a log2 fold-change threshold of 1 were applied. As an exploratory analysis of dynamics, max-normalized trajectories of the 1000 most abundant clonotypes were examined by PCA with hierarchical clustering. Each responding clone was given a CD4 or CD8 phenotype based on the CD4+ and CD8+ repertoires, which had been sequenced separately. TCRdb cleaned the public reads at Q25 with fastp, built clones with MiXCR and kept in-frame beta chains. Rows are unified per CDR3 protein, each entry keeping the most common DNA and genes. The V and J calls reflect TCRdb's pipeline rather than the authors' work. Recorded for this sample are 40,000 to 55,000 distinct CDR3 sequences; 10% to 15% of them occurred a single time. Of the sample, approximately 23% is held by the ten largest clones.

Measured from the cysteine to the phenylalanine, the CDR3 is 13 residues long. Just the 39-base CDR3 DNA is kept, in frame starting at base 1. The sample belongs to a study of T-cell memory formation after mild COVID-19 (dated by TCRdb to the early 2020s). For context, the study as a whole: TCR sequence clusters from the two donors were found to be largely donor specific. In a couple of donors, T-cell clones that expanded and contracted after mild COVID-19 were tracked by sequencing TCRalpha and TCRbeta repertoires over time. Two young, previously healthy adult volunteers, one female and one male, were included in the cohort. Study-wide findings and limitations: The study covered only a couple of mild cases, and larger cohorts including severe cases with pre-infection samples were considered necessary. Some responding clones were detected in pre-infection memory, suggesting pre-existing cross-reactive memory T cells joined the SARS-CoV-2 response. Contracting CD4+ clones were located mainly in the CM and EM memory subsets, whereas CD8+ clones were found to be enriched in EMRA. From day 15 to 85, contracting clones showed balanced CD4/CD8 phenotypes, whereas a second wave of clones that expanded from day 15 to 37 leaned towards CD4+. The second-wave clones that peaked on day 37 were not confirmed to be SARS-CoV-2 specific.

PBMCs were isolated by Ficoll-Paque density gradient centrifugation. The rearrangement combines TRBV21-1 with TRBJ1-2. TRBV21-1 is shown as a pseudogene. This receptor was taken from a man between 18 and 29 years old who had mild COVID-19 (a few samples of this study predate the infection). The sample titles of this study are shuffled in the database, so cell type and time point are left out; the donor was told from shared clones. Input material: PBMCs or a T cell subset sorted from them (not recorded which). The nucleotides read TGTGCCAGCCCCGGGACTGTTCCGTATGGCTACACCTTC. This is translated as CASPGTVPYGYTF.